The present TCR beta chain was sequenced within a study of blood T cell repertoires in COVID-19 (dated by TCRdb to 2019 to 2021). For the wider study: Samples from collaborators originated in the United States, Italy and Spain and spanned both the acute and convalescent phases of COVID-19. The sample metadata nearly always contained a de-identified subject ID, COVID-19 status, age in years and sex. Samples came from the ongoing ImmuneRACE study (first 160 participants) plus 1,254 subjects from 6 global collaborators. The material from the prospective study consisted of cDNA or gDNA derived from T cells, B-cell-depleted T cells, or PBMCs. The repertoires were released in a freely available public database meant as a resource for research on the immune response to SARS-CoV-2. Deeply sampled blood TCRbeta repertoires from subjects exposed to, actively infected with, or recovered from COVID-19 were included in the dataset. HLA class I and class II types, where available, came from metadata supplied by the sample provider rather than from assay-based typing. Study-wide findings and limitations: How much clinical and demographic metadata was included differed by source and by participant, and the metadata was provided uncurated.

Between the V and J ends, shortened by 2 bases and 9 bases respectively, the junction contains 8 bases. Inclusive of the bounding cysteine and phenylalanine, the CDR3 is 12 residues long. Of all the DNA, just the CDR3 is kept, 36 bases in frame from base 1. According to the germline V gene, CDR1 reads SNHLY and CDR2 reads FYNNEI. One collaborating source in Seattle enrolled patients during active infection and followed them longitudinally through the course of disease. Whole blood was collected in K2EDTA tubes by collaborating institutions according to the institutions' own protocols. For TCRbeta analysis, collaborators shipped samples as frozen whole blood, isolated PBMCs, or DNA extracted from either of those sample types. As regards this clone: This receptor's antigen is unknown. Qualities for individual bases were not recorded, and no much larger clone is one base off.

The immunoSEQ Assay, a bias-controlled multiplex PCR, was used to amplify TCRbeta CDR3 regions from genomic DNA. In the source study's methods: The number of nucleated cells in each sample was estimated from the amplification of reference gene primers within the assay. To quantify the absolute abundance of each unique TCRbeta CDR3 rearrangement, sequence reads were collapsed and filtered. For each sample, productive Simpson clonality was calculated as the square root of Simpson's diversity index across productive rearrangements. This immuneACCESS table, as held by TCRdb, lists in-frame sequences with V and J called but not all clones. Of the missing ones, under half trace to an unresolved V gene in checked studies; the others have no known cause. V and J calls and clone size come straight from that table; D and trimming were deduced from the DNA. The sample records about 160,000 clones, 75% to 90% of which are singletons. The ten largest clones add up to 10% to 15% of the sample.

This sequence was found in a man aged 18 to 35 with COVID-19, enrolled during active disease. Recombination linked TRBV2 to TRBJ1-5; too little of a D gene remains to name it. Input material: peripheral blood. The sequenced DNA is TGTGCCAGCAGTGAATTTGTTCGGCCCCAGCATTTT. Its coded protein is CASSEFVRPQHF.